The sequence of this T cell receptor (beta chain) was determined in a study of early T cells in non-severe SARS-CoV-2 infection. On the study more broadly: Bulk RNA from unsorted whole blood was sequenced; chains were unpaired.

This CDR3 has 13 amino acids. Trimming shortened V by 6 bases and J by 6 bases, and 12 bases separated the two germline ends. Germline V CDR1 and CDR2: MDHEN, SYDVKM. Attachment of unique molecular identifiers was made to individual cDNA molecules. TCRdb reprocessed the 5' RACE reads with MiXCR, giving one entry per CDR3 protein. The sample lists about 100,000 distinct CDR3 sequences; over 10% were seen once. This clonotype was recorded at least ten times. The antigen is unknown. Study-level points and caveats: Lookups in VDJdb leaned toward anti-spike CD8 responses and missed private and CD4 specificities.

The specimen was whole blood. This TCR was recovered from an adult who was a healthcare worker with PCR-confirmed SARS-CoV-2 infection or an uninfected control (not recorded which). The J gene is TRBJ1-3, the V gene TRBV28; D is ambiguous. The CDR3 DNA reads as TGTGCCAGCAGCTGGGCGGGTGAAAACACCATATATTTT. It encodes CASSWAGENTIYF. The variable domain in full, with the rest retrieved from reference TRBV28 and TRBJ1-3, is DVKVTQSSRYLVKRTGEKVFLECVQDMDHENMFWYRQDPGLGLRLIYFSYDVKMKEKGDIPEGYSVSREKKERFSLILESASTNQTSMYLCASSWAGENTIYFGEGSWLTVV.